Listed below are T cell receptor beta chains from one sample, sequenced in a study of blood T cells in healthy people across ages. TCRdb processed the 5' RACE reads anew with MiXCR; each CDR3 protein has one entry. The sample has about 1.1 million distinct CDR3 sequences, 35% to 40% seen once. The sample consisted of blood. These receptors all stem from a man aged 18 to 30 in good health. Both conserved end residues are part of each CDR3. D genes are given only for firm matches. Not all rows give a size; the values are once, few, many and, for expanded clones, a class.

CDR3 | DNA | size | J | V | D
CSAIDRESGVMETQYF | TGCAGTGCTATAGACAGGGAGTCTGGGGTGATGGAGACCCAGTACTTC | - | TRBJ2-5 | TRBV20-1 | TRBD1
CASRDRTGVDTQYF | TGTGCCAGCAGAGACCGGACAGGGGTAGATACGCAGTATTTT | - | TRBJ2-3 | TRBV2 | TRBD1
CASSHAGRKNIQYF | TGTGCCAGCTCCCACGCGGGACGGAAAAACATTCAGTACTTC | - | TRBJ2-4 | TRBV18 | -
CASSLGSSGEQYF | TGTGCCAGCAGCTTAGGAAGTTCCGGTGAGCAGTACTTC | - | TRBJ2-5 | TRBV7-9 | -
CSVDKGVDTEAFF | TGCAGCGTTGACAAAGGGGTTGACACTGAAGCTTTCTTT | - | TRBJ1-1 | TRBV29-1 | -
CASSLSPQGERGTEAFF | TGTGCCAGCAGCTTATCCCCACAGGGTGAAAGGGGCACTGAAGCTTTCTTT | few | TRBJ1-1 | TRBV7-3 | -
CASSHGQGSYGYTF | TGTGCCAGCAGCCATGGGCAGGGTAGCTATGGCTACACCTTC | - | TRBJ1-2 | TRBV7-2 | -
CASSLYSGGHNEQFF | TGTGCCAGCAGCCTATATAGCGGGGGGCACAATGAGCAGTTCTTC | - | TRBJ2-1 | TRBV14 | TRBD2
CASSSISTEAFF | TGTGCCAGCAGCTCCATAAGCACTGAAGCTTTCTTT | few | TRBJ1-1 | TRBV11-2 | -
CASMTTDSNQPQHF | TGTGCCAGCATGACGACGGATAGCAATCAGCCCCAGCATTTT | - | TRBJ1-5 | TRBV28 | -
CASTPFRTMRADTQYF | TGTGCCAGCACTCCGTTTCGGACTATGAGGGCAGATACGCAGTATTTT | - | TRBJ2-3 | TRBV12-3/TRBV12-4 | -
CSARATGHLWGTEAFF | TGCAGTGCTAGAGCCACCGGACATTTGTGGGGCACTGAAGCTTTCTTT | - | TRBJ1-1 | TRBV20-1 | -
CATSDPDRVDEQYF | TGTGCCACCAGTGATCCTGACAGGGTCGATGAGCAGTACTTC | - | TRBJ2-7 | TRBV24-1 | TRBD1
CACQASANSPLHF | TGTGCCTGTCAGGCTTCCGCTAATTCACCCCTCCACTTT | few | TRBJ1-6 | TRBV30 | -
CSASADTNEKLFF | TGCAGTGCTAGTGCGGATACTAATGAAAAACTGTTTTTT | - | TRBJ1-4 | TRBV20-1 | -
CASSPNQRSSRRAFYGYTF | TGTGCCAGCTCACCAAACCAACGCTCGTCGCGCAGGGCCTTCTATGGCTACACCTTC | once | TRBJ1-2 | TRBV18 | -
CSARGDPNTQYF | TGCAGTGCTAGGGGGGATCCAAATACGCAGTATTTT | few | TRBJ2-3 | TRBV20-1 | -
CASSQANNNEQFF | TGTGCCAGCAGCCAAGCCAACAACAATGAGCAGTTCTTC | few | TRBJ2-1 | TRBV3-1 | -
CASSQKRSGTEAFF | TGCGCCAGCAGCCAAAAAAGGAGTGGGACTGAAGCTTTCTTT | - | TRBJ1-1 | TRBV4-3 | -
CSAASETGGGGYTF | TGCAGTGCGGCGAGCGAAACAGGGGGAGGTGGCTACACCTTC | few | TRBJ1-2 | TRBV20-1 | TRBD1
CASSLEGDLYGYTF | TGCGCCAGCAGCCTGGAAGGAGATCTCTATGGCTACACCTTC | - | TRBJ1-2 | TRBV5-1 | -
CASSFKPNAARSLNEQFF | TGTGCCAGCAGTTTTAAGCCCAATGCAGCCCGGTCTCTCAATGAGCAGTTCTTC | - | TRBJ2-1 | TRBV6-6 | -
CASSPGMGWTNEQFF | TGTGCCAGCAGCCCTGGGATGGGGTGGACTAATGAGCAGTTCTTC | - | TRBJ2-1 | TRBV7-2 | -
CASSFPRDRANEAFF | TGTGCCAGCAGCTTCCCGAGAGACAGGGCTAATGAAGCTTTCTTT | few | TRBJ1-1 | TRBV7-2 | TRBD1
CASSQPPEGRNYGHTF | TGTGCCAGCAGCCAACCCCCGGAAGGCAGGAACTATGGCCACACCTTC | - | TRBJ1-2 | TRBV3-1 | -
CASSQDMPNGNSPLHF | TGCGCCAGCAGCCAAGATATGCCCAACGGTAATTCACCCCTCCACTTT | few | TRBJ1-6 | TRBV4-1 | -
CASSDLQGSNQPQHF | TGTGCCAGCAGTGACCTACAGGGCTCGAATCAGCCCCAGCATTTT | few | TRBJ1-5 | TRBV2 | -
CSAPGGTKAKNIQYF | TGCAGTGCCCCGGGAGGGACGAAGGCCAAAAACATTCAGTACTTC | few | TRBJ2-4 | TRBV20-1 | TRBD2